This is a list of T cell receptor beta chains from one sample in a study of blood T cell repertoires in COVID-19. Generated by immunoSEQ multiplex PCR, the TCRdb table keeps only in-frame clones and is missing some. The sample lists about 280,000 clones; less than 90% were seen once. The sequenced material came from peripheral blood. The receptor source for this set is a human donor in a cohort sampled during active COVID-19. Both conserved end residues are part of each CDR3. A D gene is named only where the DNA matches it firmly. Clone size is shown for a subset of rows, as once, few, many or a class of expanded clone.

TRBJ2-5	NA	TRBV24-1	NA	CATSDAPGETQYF	TGTGCCACCAGTGACGCCCCAGGGGAGACCCAGTACTTC
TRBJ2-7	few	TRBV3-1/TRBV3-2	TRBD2	CASSLGGIAGWDEQYF	TGTGCCAGCAGCCTCGGGGGGATAGCGGGCTGGGACGAGCAGTACTTC
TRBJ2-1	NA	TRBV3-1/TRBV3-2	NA	CASSHSSGGNEQFF	TGTGCCAGCAGCCACTCTAGTGGGGGGAATGAGCAGTTCTTC
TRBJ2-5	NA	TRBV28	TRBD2	CASIRTSGRLGETQYF	TGTGCCAGCATCCGGACTAGCGGGAGATTGGGAGAGACCCAGTACTTC
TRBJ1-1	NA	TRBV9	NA	CASSIGHQNTEAFF	TGTGCCAGCAGCATAGGACACCAGAACACTGAAGCTTTCTTT
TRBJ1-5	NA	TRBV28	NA	CASSSVASAYQPQHF	TGTGCCAGCAGTTCAGTAGCATCCGCGTATCAGCCCCAGCATTTT
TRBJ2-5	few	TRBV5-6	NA	CASSRAEGLETQYF	TGTGCCAGCAGCCGGGCGGAGGGTCTGGAGACCCAGTACTTC
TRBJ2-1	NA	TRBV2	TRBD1	CASSSTTGGNDEQFF	TGTGCCAGCAGTTCTACTACAGGGGGGAACGATGAGCAGTTCTTC
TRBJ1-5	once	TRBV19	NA	CASRPLRAPDNQPQHF	TGTGCCAGTAGGCCGCTGCGGGCCCCAGACAATCAGCCCCAGCATTTT
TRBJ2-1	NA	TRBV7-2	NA	CASSLNRGEQFF	TGTGCCAGCAGCTTAAATCGAGGTGAGCAGTTCTTC
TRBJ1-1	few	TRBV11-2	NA	CASSLTILNTEAFF	TGTGCCAGCAGCTTAACAATATTGAACACTGAAGCTTTCTTT